This T cell receptor (beta chain) stems from a study of cytomegalovirus exposure and HLA in healthy donors. Study-level information: The 100 to 150 validation repertoires and the approximately 640 first-cohort repertoires shared a platform, a later analysis reported.

The donors were members of the roughly 130-subject validation cohort (separate from the roughly 660-subject first cohort). Generated by immunoSEQ multiplex PCR, the TCRdb table keeps only in-frame clones and is missing some. The table has about 160,000 clones, roughly 89% seen once. A word on this clone: Its specificity is not known.

Overall study findings and caveats: About 150 TCR beta chains were listed as cytomegalovirus-associated.

This CDR3 is built from 15 residues. V gave up 3 bases and J gave up 0 bases; unmatched junction bases: 2. Germline loops: CDR1 MGHRA, CDR2 YSYEKL. The sequencing sample was made of PBMCs. The chain recombines TRBV4-1 with TRBJ1-2, with 9 bases matching TRBD1. The source is a woman between 18 and 29 years old in good health and CMV-seropositive. The CDR3 region has the DNA TGCGCCAGCAGCCACGGACAGGGGACTAACTATGGCTACACCTTC. Encoded protein: CASSHGQGTNYGYTF.